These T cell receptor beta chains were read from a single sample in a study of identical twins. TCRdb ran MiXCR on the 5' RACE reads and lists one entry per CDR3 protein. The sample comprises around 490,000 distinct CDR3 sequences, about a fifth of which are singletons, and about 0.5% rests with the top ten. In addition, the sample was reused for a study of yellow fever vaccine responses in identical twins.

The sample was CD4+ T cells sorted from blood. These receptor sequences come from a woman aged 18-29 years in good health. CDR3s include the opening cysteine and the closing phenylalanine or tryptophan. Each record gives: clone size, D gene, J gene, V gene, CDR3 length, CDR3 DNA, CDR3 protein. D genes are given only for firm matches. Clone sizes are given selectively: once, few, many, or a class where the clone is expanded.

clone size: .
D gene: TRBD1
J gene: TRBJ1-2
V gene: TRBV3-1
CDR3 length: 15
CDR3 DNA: TGTGCCAGCAGCCATAGACAGGGATATAACTATGGCTACACCTTC
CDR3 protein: CASSHRQGYNYGYTF

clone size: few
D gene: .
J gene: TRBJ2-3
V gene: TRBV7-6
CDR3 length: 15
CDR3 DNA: TGTGCCAGCAGCGCCCTTTGGGCCAGCACAGATACGCAGTATTTT
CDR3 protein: CASSALWASTDTQYF

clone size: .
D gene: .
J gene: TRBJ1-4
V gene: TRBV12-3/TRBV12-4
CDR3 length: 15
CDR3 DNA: TGTGCCAGCAGATTGGTAGGGGCAACTAATGAAAAACTGTTTTTT
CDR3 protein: CASRLVGATNEKLFF

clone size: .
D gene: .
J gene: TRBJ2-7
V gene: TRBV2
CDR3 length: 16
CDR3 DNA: TGTGCCAGCAGTGATCCAAACGGACCCGCGGGCTACGAGCAGTACTTC
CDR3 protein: CASSDPNGPAGYEQYF

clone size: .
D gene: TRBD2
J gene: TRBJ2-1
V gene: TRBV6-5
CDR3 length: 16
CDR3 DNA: TGTGCCAGCAGTTTTCAAGCTAGCGGGGGTTACCATGAGCAGTTCTTC
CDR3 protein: CASSFQASGGYHEQFF

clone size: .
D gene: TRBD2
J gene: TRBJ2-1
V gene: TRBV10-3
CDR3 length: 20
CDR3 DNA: TGTGCCATCAGTGACCCCGGAGTAGCGGGAGGCCACAGCTCCTACAATGAGCAGTTCTTC
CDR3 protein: CAISDPGVAGGHSSYNEQFF

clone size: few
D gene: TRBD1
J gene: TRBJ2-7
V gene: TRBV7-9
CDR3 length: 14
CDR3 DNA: TGTGCCAGCAGCCCGGGACAGGTGAACTACGAGCAGTACTTC
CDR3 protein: CASSPGQVNYEQYF

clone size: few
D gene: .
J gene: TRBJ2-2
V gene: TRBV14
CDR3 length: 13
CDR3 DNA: TGTGCCAGCAGCCAATTTGGGACCGGGGAGCTGTTTTTT
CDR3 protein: CASSQFGTGELFF

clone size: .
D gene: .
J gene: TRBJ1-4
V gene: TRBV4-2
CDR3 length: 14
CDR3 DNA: TGTGCCAGCAGCACGCGGGCTGATAATGAAAAACTGTTTTTT
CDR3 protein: CASSTRADNEKLFF

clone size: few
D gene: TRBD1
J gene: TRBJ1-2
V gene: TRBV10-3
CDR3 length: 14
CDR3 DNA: TGTGCCATCAGTTCGGGACAGGGGAACTATGGCTACACCTTC
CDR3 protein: CAISSGQGNYGYTF

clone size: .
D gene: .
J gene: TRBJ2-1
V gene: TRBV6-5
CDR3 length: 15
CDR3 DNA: TGTGCCAGCAGTTACTCGATCCTAGTTAAGGGTGAGCAGTTCTTC
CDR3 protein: CASSYSILVKGEQFF

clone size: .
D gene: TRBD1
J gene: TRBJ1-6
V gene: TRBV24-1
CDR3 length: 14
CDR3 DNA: TGTGCCACCAGAGACAGGGGGCAGAATTCACCCCTCCACTTT
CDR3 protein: CATRDRGQNSPLHF

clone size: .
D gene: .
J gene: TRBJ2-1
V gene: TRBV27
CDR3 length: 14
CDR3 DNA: TGTGCCAGCAGTTTATCGTACCCTGACAATGAGCAGTTCTTC
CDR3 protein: CASSLSYPDNEQFF

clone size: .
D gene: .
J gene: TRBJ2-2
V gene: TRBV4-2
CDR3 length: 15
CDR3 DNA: TGTGCCAGCAGCCAAGGAATGTATGCCACCGGGGAGCTGTTTTTT
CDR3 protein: CASSQGMYATGELFF

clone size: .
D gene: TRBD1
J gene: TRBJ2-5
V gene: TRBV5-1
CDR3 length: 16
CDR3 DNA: TGCGCCAGCAGCTTCAAGGACAGGGGGTTGGGTGAGACCCAGTACTTC
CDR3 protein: CASSFKDRGLGETQYF

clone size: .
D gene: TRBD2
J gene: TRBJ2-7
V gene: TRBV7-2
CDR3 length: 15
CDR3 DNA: TGTGCCAGCAGCACCAGCGGGAGTAGCTATTACGAGCAGTACTTC
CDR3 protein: CASSTSGSSYYEQYF

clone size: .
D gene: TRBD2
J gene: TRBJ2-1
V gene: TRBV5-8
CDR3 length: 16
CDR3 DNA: TGTGCCAGCAGCTGGGGGAGACTAGCGGGAGAGGATGAGCAGTTCTTC
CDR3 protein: CASSWGRLAGEDEQFF

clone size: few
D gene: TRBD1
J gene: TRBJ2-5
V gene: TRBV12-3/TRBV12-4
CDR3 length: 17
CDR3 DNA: TGTGCCAGCAACCCCTCCGGGACAGGGCTGTACCAAGAGACCCAGTACTTC
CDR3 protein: CASNPSGTGLYQETQYF

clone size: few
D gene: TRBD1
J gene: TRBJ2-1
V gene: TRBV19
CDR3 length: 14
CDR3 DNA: TGTGCCACTAGGAGAGACAGGGCATACAATGAGCAGTTCTTC
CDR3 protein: CATRRDRAYNEQFF

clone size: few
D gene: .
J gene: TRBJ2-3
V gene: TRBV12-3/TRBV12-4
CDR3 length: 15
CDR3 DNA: TGTGCCAGCAGCATAGCGCGACACGCCGGTGATACGCAGTATTTT
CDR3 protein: CASSIARHAGDTQYF

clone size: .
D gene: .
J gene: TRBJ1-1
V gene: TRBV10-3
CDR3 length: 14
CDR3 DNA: TGTGCCATCAGTGAGCCCGGTGTGAGCACTGAAGCTTTCTTT
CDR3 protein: CAISEPGVSTEAFF

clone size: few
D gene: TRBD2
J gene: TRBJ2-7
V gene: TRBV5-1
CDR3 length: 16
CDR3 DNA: TGCGCCAGCAGCCCTAGACTAGCCCGAAGCTCCTACGAGCAGTACTTC
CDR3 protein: CASSPRLARSSYEQYF

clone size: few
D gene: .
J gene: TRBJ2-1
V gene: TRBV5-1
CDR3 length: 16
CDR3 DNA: TGCGCCAGCAGCGGGTATTACCAGAGCTCCTACAATGAGCAGTTCTTC
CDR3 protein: CASSGYYQSSYNEQFF

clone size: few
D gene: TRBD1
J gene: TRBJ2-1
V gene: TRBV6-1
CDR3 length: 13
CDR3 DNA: TGTGCCAGCAACTGGGACAGGGGGTTTGAGCAGTTCTTC
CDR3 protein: CASNWDRGFEQFF

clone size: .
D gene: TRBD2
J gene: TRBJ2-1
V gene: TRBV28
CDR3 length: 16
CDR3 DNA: TGTGCCAGCAGTCCCCGTCTATTGGGGGGGTTCGATGAGCAGTTCTTC
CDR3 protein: CASSPRLLGGFDEQFF

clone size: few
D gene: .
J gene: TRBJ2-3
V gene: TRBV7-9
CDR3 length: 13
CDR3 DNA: TGTGCCAGCAGCTTTAGGCTTACAGATACGCAGTATTTT
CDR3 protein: CASSFRLTDTQYF

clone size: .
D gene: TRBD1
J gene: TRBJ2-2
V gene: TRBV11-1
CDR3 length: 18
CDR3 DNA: TGTGCCAGCAGCTTAGTGGCGTCGGCAGGGGGTCACACCGGGGAGCTGTTTTTT
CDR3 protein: CASSLVASAGGHTGELFF

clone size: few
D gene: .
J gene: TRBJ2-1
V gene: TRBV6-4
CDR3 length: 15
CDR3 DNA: TGTGCCAGCAAGAATTCACAGGGAGGGGGCAATGAGCAGTTCTTC
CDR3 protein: CASKNSQGGGNEQFF

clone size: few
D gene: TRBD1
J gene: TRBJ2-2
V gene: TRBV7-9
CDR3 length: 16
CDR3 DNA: TGTGCCAGCAGCTTGGGACAGGGAGGGTACACCGGGGAGCTGTTTTTT
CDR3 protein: CASSLGQGGYTGELFF

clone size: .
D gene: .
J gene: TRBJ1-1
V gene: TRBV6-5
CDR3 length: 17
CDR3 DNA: TGTGCCAGCAGTTACTCTCCAACAGACAGCCACCTCACTGAAGCTTTCTTT
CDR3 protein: CASSYSPTDSHLTEAFF

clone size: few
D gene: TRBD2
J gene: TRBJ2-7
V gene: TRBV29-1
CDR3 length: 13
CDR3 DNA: TGCAGCGTTTCTAGCGGGGCCTTCCACGAGCAGTACTTC
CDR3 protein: CSVSSGAFHEQYF

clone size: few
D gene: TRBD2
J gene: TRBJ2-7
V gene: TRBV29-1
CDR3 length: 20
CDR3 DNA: TGCAGCGTGTTGACAGGGGTTGGACTAGCGGGAGGCCAGAGCTCCTACGAGCAGTACTTC
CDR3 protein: CSVLTGVGLAGGQSSYEQYF

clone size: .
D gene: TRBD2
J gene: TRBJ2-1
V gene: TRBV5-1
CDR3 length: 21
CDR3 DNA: TGCGCCAGCAGCTTGAGACTAGCGGGGGGGGGACCTAGGCGGTCCTACAATGAGCAGTTCTTC
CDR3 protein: CASSLRLAGGGPRRSYNEQFF

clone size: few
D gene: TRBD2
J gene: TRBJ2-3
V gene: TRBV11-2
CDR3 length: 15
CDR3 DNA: TGTGCCAGCAGCTTAGAGGCGGGAGGAATGAGTACGCAGTATTTT
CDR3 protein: CASSLEAGGMSTQYF

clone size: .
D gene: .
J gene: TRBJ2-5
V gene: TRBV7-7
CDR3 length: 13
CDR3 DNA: TGTGCCAGCACCCCTGGCCTCCAAGAGACCCAGTACTTC
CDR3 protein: CASTPGLQETQYF

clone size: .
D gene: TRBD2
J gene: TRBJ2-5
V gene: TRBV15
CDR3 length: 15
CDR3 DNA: TGTGCCACCAGCACGGAGCGGGACTTCCAAGAGACCCAGTACTTC
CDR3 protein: CATSTERDFQETQYF

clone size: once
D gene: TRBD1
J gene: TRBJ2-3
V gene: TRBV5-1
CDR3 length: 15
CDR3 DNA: TGCGCCAGCAGCTCCAAGACAGGGGTACTATGGACGCAGTATTTT
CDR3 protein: CASSSKTGVLWTQYF

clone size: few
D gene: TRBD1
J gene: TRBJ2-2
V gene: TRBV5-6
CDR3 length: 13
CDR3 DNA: TGTGCCAGCAGCCCGAGGGGACAGGGGGAGCTGTTTTTT
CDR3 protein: CASSPRGQGELFF

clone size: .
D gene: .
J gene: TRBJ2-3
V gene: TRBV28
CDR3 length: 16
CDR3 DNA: TGTGCCAGCAGTTCCTCCCGAAGGGGGAGCACAGATACGCAGTATTTT
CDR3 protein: CASSSSRRGSTDTQYF

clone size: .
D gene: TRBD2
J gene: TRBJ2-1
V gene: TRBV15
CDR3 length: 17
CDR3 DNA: TGTGCCACCAGCCGCGAAAGGGCCGGGACTAGTCATCGTGAGCAGTTCTTC
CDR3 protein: CATSRERAGTSHREQFF

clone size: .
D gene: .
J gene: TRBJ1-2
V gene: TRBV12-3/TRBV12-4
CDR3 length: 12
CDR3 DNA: TGTGCCAGCAGTTTAACTGCCTATGGCTACACCTTC
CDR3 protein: CASSLTAYGYTF

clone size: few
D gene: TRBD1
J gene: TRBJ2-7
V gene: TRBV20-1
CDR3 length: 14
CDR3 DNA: TGCAGTGCTAGTAAGGGACAGGGTCCCTACGAGCAGTACTTC
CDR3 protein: CSASKGQGPYEQYF

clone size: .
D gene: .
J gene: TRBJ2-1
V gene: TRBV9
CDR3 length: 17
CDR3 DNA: TGTGCCAGCAGCGTAGAGGCCACTATCCCCACAATGGGTGAGCAGTTCTTC
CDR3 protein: CASSVEATIPTMGEQFF

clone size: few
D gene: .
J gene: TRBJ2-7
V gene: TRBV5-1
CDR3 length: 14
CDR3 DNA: TGCGCCAGCAGCTTTTCTACGACTAACTACGAGCAGTACTTC
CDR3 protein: CASSFSTTNYEQYF

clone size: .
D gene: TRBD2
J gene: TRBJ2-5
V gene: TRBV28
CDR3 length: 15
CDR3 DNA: TGTGCCAGCAGTTTCCAGCGGGGGTACCAAGAGACCCAGTACTTC
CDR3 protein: CASSFQRGYQETQYF

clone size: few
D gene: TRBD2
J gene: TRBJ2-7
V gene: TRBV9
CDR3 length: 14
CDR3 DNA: TGTGCCAGCAGCGTTCAGGGAGGGGCCTACGAGCAGTACTTC
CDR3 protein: CASSVQGGAYEQYF

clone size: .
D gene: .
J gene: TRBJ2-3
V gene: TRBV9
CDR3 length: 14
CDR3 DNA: TGTGCCAGCAGGAGGCTAGCGACCACAGATACGCAGTATTTT
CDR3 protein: CASRRLATTDTQYF